This TCR beta chain comes out of a study of blood T cell repertoires in COVID-19 (dated by TCRdb to the early 2020s). With regard to the full study: Collaborator samples came from the United States, Italy and Spain and covered acute and convalescent phases of COVID-19. The prospective study material was composed of cDNA or gDNA derived from T cells, B-cell-depleted T cells, or PBMCs. Nearly every sample came with metadata listing a de-identified subject ID, COVID-19 status, age in years and sex. Where HLA class I and class II types were available, the types were taken from metadata supplied by the sample provider, not from assay-based typing. Deeply sampled blood TCRbeta repertoires from subjects exposed to, actively infected with, or recovered from COVID-19 were included in the dataset. The samples were drawn from the first 160 participants of the ongoing ImmuneRACE study and from over 950 subjects provided by 6 global collaborators. The repertoires were released in a freely available public database meant as a resource for research on the immune response to SARS-CoV-2.

Collaborating institutions collected whole blood in K2EDTA tubes following their own protocols. Collaborator samples were shipped for TCRbeta analysis as frozen whole blood, isolated PBMCs, or DNA extracted from either sample type. The immunoSEQ Assay, a bias-controlled multiplex PCR, was used to amplify TCRbeta CDR3 regions from genomic DNA. For the original study's pipeline: Within the assay, amplification of reference gene primers was used to estimate how many nucleated cells each sample contained. To quantify the absolute abundance of each unique TCRbeta CDR3 rearrangement, sequence reads were collapsed and filtered. For each sample, productive Simpson clonality was calculated as the square root of Simpson's diversity index across productive rearrangements. The clones in this table, taken by TCRdb from immuneACCESS, are in-frame only. Not every clone is retained; where verified, under half of the shortfall comes from an unresolved V gene, and the cause of the rest is unknown. The V and J calls and clone size were taken over from that table, and D and trimming were inferred from the DNA. The sample table shows about 210,000 clones, and roughly four fifths are seen once. In total, the top ten clones hold roughly 12% of the sample.

Summary of the overall study and its limitations: Clinical and demographic metadata were provided uncurated, with the amount varying by source and participant.

The cysteine opens and the phenylalanine closes a CDR3 of 16 amino acids. This entry keeps only the CDR3 DNA: 48 bases, framed from base 1. Taken from the germline V gene, the CDR1 and CDR2 loops are SGHTA and FQGNSA. The V and J ends are trimmed by 5 bases and 2 bases, leaving 15 bases between them. Regarding this clone: The antigen it binds to is not known. Base qualities are not recorded, but no much larger clone differs from it by a single base.

The V gene is TRBV7-2 and the J gene is TRBJ2-2; TRBD2 might be the D gene, on 6 matching bases. The TCR sequence derives from a woman between 40 and 55 years old with acute or convalescent COVID-19. The sequenced sample was peripheral blood. The DNA is as follows: TGTGCCAGCAGCCCGAGAAGGGGACTCAACACCGGGGAGCTGTTTTTT. The resulting protein is CASSPRRGLNTGELFF.